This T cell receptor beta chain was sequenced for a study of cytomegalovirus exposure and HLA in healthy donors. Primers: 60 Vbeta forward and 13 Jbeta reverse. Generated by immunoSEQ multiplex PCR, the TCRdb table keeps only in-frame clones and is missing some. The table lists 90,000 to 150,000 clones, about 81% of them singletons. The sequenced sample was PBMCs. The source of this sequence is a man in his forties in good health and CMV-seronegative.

This CDR3 reads CASRQGWLTEAFF. The CDR3 DNA is TGTGCCAGTAGGCAGGGTTGGCTGACTGAAGCTTTCTTT. V and J are TRBV19 and TRBJ1-1; possibly TRBD1 for D (5 bases). This CDR3 region has 13 residues. V dropped 6 bases and J dropped 5 bases, with 13 bases sitting between them. Germline CDR1 reads LNHDA; CDR2 reads SQIVND (reference sequence).